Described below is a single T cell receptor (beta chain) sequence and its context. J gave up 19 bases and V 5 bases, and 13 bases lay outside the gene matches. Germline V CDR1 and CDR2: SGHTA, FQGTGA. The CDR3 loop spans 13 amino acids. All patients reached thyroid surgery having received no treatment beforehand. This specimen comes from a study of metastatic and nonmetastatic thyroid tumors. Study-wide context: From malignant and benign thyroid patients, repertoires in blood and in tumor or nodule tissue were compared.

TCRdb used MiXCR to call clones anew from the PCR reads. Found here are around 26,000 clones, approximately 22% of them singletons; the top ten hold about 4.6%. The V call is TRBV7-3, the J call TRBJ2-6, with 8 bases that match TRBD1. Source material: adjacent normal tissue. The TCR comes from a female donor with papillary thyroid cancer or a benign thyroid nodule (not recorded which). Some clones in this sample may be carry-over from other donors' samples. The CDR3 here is CASSTSGQGAHTF. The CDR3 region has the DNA TGTGCCAGCAGCACCTCGGGTCAGGGGGCGCACACTTTC. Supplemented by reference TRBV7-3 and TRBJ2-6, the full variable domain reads GAGVSQTPSNKVTEKGKYVELRCDPISGHTALYWYRQSLGQGPEFLIYFQGTGAADDSGLPNDRFFAVRPEGSVSTLKIQRTERGDSAVYLCASSTSGQGAHTFGAGSRLTVL.